This T cell receptor beta chain was observed in a study of blood T cell repertoires in COVID-19. At the level of the study: Material from acute and convalescent COVID-19 was sourced from the United States, Italy and Spain. PBMCs, B-cell-depleted T cells, or T cells were the source of the cDNA or gDNA that made up the material.

In the study's own analysis: Counts of nucleated cells, estimated from reference gene primer amplification, were obtained. Profiling relied on immunoSEQ multiplex PCR, and the TCRdb table lists in-frame clones only, not all of them. V and J calls and clone size are copied from that table; D and trimming were computed from the DNA. The top ten clones hold around 1.7% of a sample with about 150,000 clones, over 60% of them seen once. This CDR3 has 16 amino acids. Germline loops: CDR1 SGHTA, CDR2 FQGNSA. V lost 0 bases to trimming and J lost 4 bases, with 15 bases between them. Input material: peripheral blood. The source is a man older than 75 with acute or convalescent COVID-19. The V call is TRBV7-2, the J call TRBJ1-2; D may be TRBD1 (6 bases). CDR3 DNA sequence: TGTGCCAGCAGCTTAGCCCAGGGGAAGGCCCTCTATGGCTACACCTTC. Protein: CASSLAQGKALYGYTF.